The entry below gives a single T cell receptor (beta chain) sequence along with its context. The assay was carried out at the deep level. Here immunoSEQ multiplex PCR was the method, and the copy in TCRdb shows in-frame clones only, minus some. The table shows about 1 million clones, with about 70% occurring only once. These data belong to a study of shared clonotypes between healthy human individuals. This CDR3 comprises 15 residues. Germline-derived CDR1 and CDR2 are KGHSH and LQKENI. J gave up 6 bases and V 6 bases, and 13 bases lay outside the gene matches. The sequenced sample consisted of memory CD4+ T cells sorted from blood. As for subset: CD45RA-negative fraction. This receptor was taken from a young man in good health. V is TRBV18 and J is TRBJ1-2; 7 positions agree with TRBD1. The CDR3 bases are TGTGCCAGCTCCCCTAACCCGACAGGGTTGGATGGCTACACCTTC. This translates into CASSPNPTGLDGYTF.